The 17 T cell receptor beta chains presented below share a single source sample, sequenced in a study of shared clonotypes between healthy human individuals. Data came from immunoSEQ multiplex PCR; TCRdb stores just in-frame clones and leaves some out. The sample consists of approximately 1,500,000 clones, more than 95% of them appearing once. What was sequenced was naive CD4+ T cells sorted from blood. As for subset: CD45RA+ positively selected. The receptors originated from a man aged 25-40 years in good health.

The J gene is TRBJ2-7, the V gene TRBV5-1; the D gene is possibly TRBD2 (6 bases). Germline V gives CDR1 SGHRS, CDR2 YFSETQ. Trimming left V 6 bases short and J 0 bases short, with 16 bases between. The CDR3 covers 15 residues. The CDR3 DNA follows: TGCGCCAGCACCCCCGGGTCGGGAGTCTCCTACGAGCAGTACTTC. It specifies CASTPGSGVSYEQYF. Looking up the rest from reference TRBV5-1 and TRBJ2-7 gives the full variable domain: KAGVTQTPRYLIKTRGQQVTLSCSPISGHRSVSWYQQTPGQGLQFLFEYFSETQRNKGNFPGRFSGRQFSNSRSEMNVSTLELGDSALYLCASTPGSGVSYEQYFGPGTRLTVT.

The CDR3 here is CASSWPGMAFF. As DNA, the CDR3 is TGTGCCAGTAGTTGGCCGGGGATGGCTTTCTTT. This sequence joins TRBV19 and TRBJ1-1; D remains unclear. Germline V gene data show CDR1 as LNHDA and CDR2 as SQIVND (reference sequence). Between the trimmed V and J ends, which lost 5 bases and 11 bases, there was a span of 12 bases. The CDR3 runs to 11 residues. Full variable domain (outside the CDR3, taken from reference TRBV19 and TRBJ1-1): DGGITQSPKYLFRKEGQNVTLSCEQNLNHDAMYWYRQDPGQGLRLIYYSQIVNDFQKGDIAEGYSVSREKKESFPLTVTSAQKNPTAFYLCASSWPGMAFFGQGTRLTVV.

V gene TRBV2 combines with J gene TRBJ1-2, with unresolved D. The CDR3 contains 12 residues. V was shortened by 4 bases and J by 4 bases, with 7 bases between the two germline ends. CDR1 is SNHLY and CDR2 is FYNNEI in the germline V gene. CDR3 in DNA: TGTGCCAGCAGTGGAGCGGTCTATGGCTACACCTTC. This codes for CASSGAVYGYTF.

Here the CDR3 reads CASSYSREGAYYGYTF. The CDR3 bases are TGTGCCAGCAGTTACTCGAGGGAGGGGGCCTACTATGGCTACACCTTC. The V gene is TRBV6-6, the J gene TRBJ1-2; TRBD1 matches at 7 bases. CDR3 length: 16 residues. Looked up from germline, CDR1 is MNHNY and CDR2 is SVGAGI (reference sequence). V gave up 0 bases and J gave up 3 bases; unmatched junction bases: 7.

J is TRBJ2-1 and V is TRBV30; TRBD2 is a possible D gene (5 bases). Germline V gene lookup returns CDR1 GTSNPN and CDR2 SVGIG (reference sequence). CDR3 length: 13 residues. The V and J ends lost 0 bases and 8 bases respectively, with 11 bases between them. The CDR3 loop reads CAWSVRGLYEQFF. CDR3 in DNA: TGTGCCTGGAGTGTACGAGGACTTTATGAGCAGTTCTTC.

This rearrangement joins TRBV30 to TRBJ1-1, with D unclear. Germline V gene sequence: CDR1 GTSNPN, CDR2 SVGIG (reference sequence). CDR3 length: 13 residues. V was clipped by 4 bases and J by 8 bases, with 17 bases between them. The CDR3: CAWTPEGGPEAFF. The DNA for the CDR3 is TGTGCCTGGACCCCAGAGGGAGGCCCCGAAGCTTTCTTT.

Of note for this clone: Other DNA sequences within the sample encode an identical CDR3. This chain uses TRBV9 with TRBJ2-5; 7 positions match TRBD2. Unmatched junction bases numbered 2, after V lost 0 bases and J lost 3 bases. This CDR3 has 14 amino acids. From germline, CDR1 is SGDLS and CDR2 YYNGEE. The CDR3 DNA follows: TGTGCCAGCAGCGTAGAAGCGGGAAAAGAGACCCAGTACTTC. Translated, it gives CASSVEAGKETQYF. The full variable domain, rest sourced from reference TRBV9 and TRBJ2-5, is DSGVTQTPKHLITATGQRVTLRCSPRSGDLSVYWYQQSLDQGLQFLIQYYNGEERAKGNILERFSAQQFPDLHSELNLSSLELGDSALYFCASSVEAGKETQYFGPGTRLLVL.

The CDR3 DNA reads as TGTGCCAGCAGTTTTCAGGGGAAGAACAATGAGCAGTTCTTC. Its protein is CASSFQGKNNEQFF. The chain carries TRBV27 and TRBJ2-1; a weak D match, TRBD1 (6 bases). Trimming removed 3 bases from V and 5 bases from J, with 11 bases in between. The germline gives CDR1 MNHEY, CDR2 SMNVEV (reference sequence). CDR3 size: 14 residues.

Here the CDR3 DNA reads TGCGCCAGCGCGGGGGGAGCGTTCTATGGCTACACCTTC. Translation gives CASAGGAFYGYTF. The chain combines TRBV5-1 with TRBJ1-2, with TRBD1 as a possible D gene (5 bases). Trimming pared 7 bases from V and 4 bases from J, leaving 14 bases between. Germline CDR1 SGHRS, CDR2 YFSETQ. The CDR3 runs to 13 residues.

The DNA of the CDR3 is TGCGCCAGCAGCCAAGACACCCGACAGGGGGCATCCTACGAGCAGTACTTC. It is translated as CASSQDTRQGASYEQYF. The chain carries TRBV4-3 and TRBJ2-7; 10 bases agree with TRBD1. Trimming cost V 0 bases and J 1 base; bases outside gene matches: 6. The CDR3 extends over 17 amino acids. Germline V gene lookup returns CDR1 LGHNA and CDR2 YSLEER.

The genes are TRBV11-2 and TRBJ2-7, with D perhaps TRBD2 (5 bases). This CDR3 comprises 13 residues. The V gene lost 1 base and the J gene lost 7 bases, with 11 bases spanning the gap. Germline V gives CDR1 SGHAT, CDR2 FQNNGV. For the CDR3, the DNA is TGTGCCAGCAGCTTAGGGACTGTTGAGGAGCAGTACTTC. Translating it yields CASSLGTVEEQYF.

CDR3 in DNA: TGTGCCAGCAGCCAGCGTGGGGGCCCGAACACTGAAGCTTTCTTT. It encodes CASSQRGGPNTEAFF. The gene calls are TRBV7-9 and TRBJ1-1, with a tentative D call TRBD1 (6 bases). V was shortened by 5 bases and J by 1 base, with 14 bases between the two germline ends. The CDR3 runs 15 residues. Germline CDR1 SEHNR, CDR2 FQNEAQ (reference sequence).

The rearrangement links TRBV5-5 to TRBJ1-3; unclear D gene. The CDR3 runs to 16 residues. Per germline, CDR1 SGHKS and CDR2 YYEKEE (reference sequence). Trimming cost V 0 bases and J 0 bases, with 10 bases left between them. CDR3 amino acids: CASSLDPVLSGNTIYF. CDR3 sequence (DNA): TGTGCCAGCAGCTTGGATCCGGTTCTCTCTGGAAACACCATATATTTT.

Points on this clone: At the DNA level, this CDR3 is encoded by other sequences in the same sample as well. V gene TRBV6-1 combines with J gene TRBJ1-1; D gene unclear. Germline V gene lookup returns CDR1 MNHNS and CDR2 SASEGT. This CDR3 is built from 14 residues. Trimming shortened V by 1 base and J by 1 base, and 7 bases separated the two germline ends. DNA for the CDR3: TGTGCCAGCAGTGAAGTCGGAAGGAACACTGAAGCTTTCTTT. Protein product: CASSEVGRNTEAFF.

The chain is built from TRBV18 and TRBJ2-2, with TRBD2 matching 13 bases. This CDR3 is 18 amino acids long. CDR1 and CDR2 from the germline V gene are KGHSH and LQKENI. Unmatched junction bases numbered 6, after V lost 5 bases and J lost 0 bases. The CDR3 reads CASSAGLAGRSNTGELFF. CDR3 DNA sequence: TGTGCCAGCTCAGCGGGACTAGCGGGACGCTCGAACACCGGGGAGCTGTTTTTT.

The rearrangement joins TRBV6-1 to TRBJ2-2; D possibly corresponds to TRBD1 (6 bases). This CDR3 spans 15 amino acids. V lost 7 bases and J 5 bases, leaving 17 bases between the germline ends. In germline, CDR1 is MNHNS, CDR2 SASEGT. CDR3 residues: CASTGAPTGTGELFF. In DNA form, the CDR3 reads TGTGCCAGCACCGGCGCTCCTACAGGGACCGGGGAGCTGTTTTTT.

The rearrangement uses TRBV7-7 and TRBJ2-1, with 9 bases matching TRBD2. CDR1 is SSHAT, CDR2 FNYEAQ, per germline (reference sequence). V trimming: 5 bases; J trimming: 5 bases; junction bases outside the gene matches: 13. The CDR3 is 17 residues long. The DNA of the CDR3 is TGTGCCAGCAGCCCCAGAGGGAGCGGGAGGCCCAACAATGAGCAGTTCTTC. Its protein product is CASSPRGSGRPNNEQFF.